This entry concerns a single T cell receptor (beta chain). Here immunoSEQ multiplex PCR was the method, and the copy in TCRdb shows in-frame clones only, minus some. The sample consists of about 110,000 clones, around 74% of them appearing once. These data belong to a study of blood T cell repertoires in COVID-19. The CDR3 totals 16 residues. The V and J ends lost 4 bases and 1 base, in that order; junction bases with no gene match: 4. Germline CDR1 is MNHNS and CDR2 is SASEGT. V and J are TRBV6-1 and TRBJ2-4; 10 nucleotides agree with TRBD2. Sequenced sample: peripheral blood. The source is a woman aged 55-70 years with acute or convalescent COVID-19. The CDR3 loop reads CASSGMGLAAKNIQYF. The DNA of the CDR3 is TGTGCCAGCAGTGGGATGGGACTAGCGGCCAAAAACATTCAGTACTTC.